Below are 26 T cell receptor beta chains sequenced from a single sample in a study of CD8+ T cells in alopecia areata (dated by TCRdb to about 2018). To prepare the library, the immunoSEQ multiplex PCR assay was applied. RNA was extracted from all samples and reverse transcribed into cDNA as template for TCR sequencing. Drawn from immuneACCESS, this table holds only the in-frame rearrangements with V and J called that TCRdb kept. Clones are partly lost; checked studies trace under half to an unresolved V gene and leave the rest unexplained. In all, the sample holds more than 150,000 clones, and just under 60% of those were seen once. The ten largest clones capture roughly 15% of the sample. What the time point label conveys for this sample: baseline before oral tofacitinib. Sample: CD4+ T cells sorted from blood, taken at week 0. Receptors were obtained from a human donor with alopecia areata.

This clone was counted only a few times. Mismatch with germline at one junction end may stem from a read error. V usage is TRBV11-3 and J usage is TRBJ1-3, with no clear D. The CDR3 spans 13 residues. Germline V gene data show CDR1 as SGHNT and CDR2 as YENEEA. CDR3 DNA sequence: TGTGCCACCAGCGGAGAGCATGTGGACACCATATATTTT. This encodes CATSGEHVDTIYF.

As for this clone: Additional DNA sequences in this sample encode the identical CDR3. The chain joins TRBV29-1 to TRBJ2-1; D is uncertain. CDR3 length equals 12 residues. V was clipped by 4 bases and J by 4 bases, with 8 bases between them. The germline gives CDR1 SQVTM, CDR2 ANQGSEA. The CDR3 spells CSVGQVYNEQFF. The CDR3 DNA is TGCAGCGTTGGGCAGGTTTACAATGAGCAGTTCTTC.

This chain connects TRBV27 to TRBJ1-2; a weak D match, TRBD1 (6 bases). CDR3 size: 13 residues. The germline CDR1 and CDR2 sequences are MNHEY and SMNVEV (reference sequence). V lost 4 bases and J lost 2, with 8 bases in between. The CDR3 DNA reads TGTGCCAGCAGTTCCACAGGGAACTATGGCTACACCTTC. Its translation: CASSSTGNYGYTF.

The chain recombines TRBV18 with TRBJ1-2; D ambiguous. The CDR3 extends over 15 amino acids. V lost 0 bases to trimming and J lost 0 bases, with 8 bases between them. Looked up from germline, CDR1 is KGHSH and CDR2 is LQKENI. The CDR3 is CASSPPVSANYGYTF. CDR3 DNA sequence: TGTGCCAGCTCACCACCGGTCAGTGCTAACTATGGCTACACCTTC.

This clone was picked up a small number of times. The CDR3: CASSQSKEGNTGELFF. CDR3 sequence (DNA): TGCGCCAGCAGTCAATCTAAGGAGGGGAACACCGGGGAGCTGTTTTTT. The chain couples TRBV23-1 to TRBJ2-2, with a tentative D call TRBD2 (6 bases). TRBV23-1 is an ORF, with its function uncertain. CDR3 length: 16 residues. Trimming took off 0 bases at V and 1 base at J, with 9 bases between the two ends.

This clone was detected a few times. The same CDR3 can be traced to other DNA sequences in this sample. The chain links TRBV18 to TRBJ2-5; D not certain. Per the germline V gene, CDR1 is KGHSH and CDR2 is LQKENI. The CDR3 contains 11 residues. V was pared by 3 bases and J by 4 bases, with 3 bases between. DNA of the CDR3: TGTGCCAGCTCACCGGGAGAGACCCAGTACTTC. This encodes CASSPGETQYF.

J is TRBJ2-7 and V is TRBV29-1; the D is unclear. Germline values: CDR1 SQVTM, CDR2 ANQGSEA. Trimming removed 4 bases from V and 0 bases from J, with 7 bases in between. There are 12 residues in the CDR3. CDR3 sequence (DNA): TGCAGCGTTGTCGGTCCCTCCTACGAGCAGTACTTC. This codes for CSVVGPSYEQYF.

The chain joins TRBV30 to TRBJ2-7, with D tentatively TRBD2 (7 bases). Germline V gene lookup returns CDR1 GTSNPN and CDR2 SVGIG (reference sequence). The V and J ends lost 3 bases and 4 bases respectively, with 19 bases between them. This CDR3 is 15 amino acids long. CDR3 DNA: TGTGCCTGGAGCGGGGGGCCGGGACAAACATACGAGCAGTACTTC. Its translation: CAWSGGPGQTYEQYF.

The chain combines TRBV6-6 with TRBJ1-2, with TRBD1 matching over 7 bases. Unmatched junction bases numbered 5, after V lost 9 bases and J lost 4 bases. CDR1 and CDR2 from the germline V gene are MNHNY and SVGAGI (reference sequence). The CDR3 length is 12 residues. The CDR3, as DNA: TGTGCCAGTTCGGGACAGTTCTATGGCTACACCTTC. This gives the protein CASSGQFYGYTF.

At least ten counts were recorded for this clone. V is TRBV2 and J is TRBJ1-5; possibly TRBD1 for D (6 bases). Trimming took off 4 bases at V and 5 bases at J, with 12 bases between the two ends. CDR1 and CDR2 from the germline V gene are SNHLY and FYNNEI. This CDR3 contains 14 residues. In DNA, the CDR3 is TGTGCCAGCAGTGGGAGGGGGGCTTATCAGCCCCAGCATTTT. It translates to CASSGRGAYQPQHF.

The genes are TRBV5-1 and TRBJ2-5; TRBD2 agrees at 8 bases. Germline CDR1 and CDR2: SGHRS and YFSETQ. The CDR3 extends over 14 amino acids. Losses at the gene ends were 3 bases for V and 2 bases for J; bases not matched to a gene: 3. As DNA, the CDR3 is TGCGCCAGCAGCTGGACTAGCCTACAAGAGACCCAGTACTTC. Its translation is CASSWTSLQETQYF.

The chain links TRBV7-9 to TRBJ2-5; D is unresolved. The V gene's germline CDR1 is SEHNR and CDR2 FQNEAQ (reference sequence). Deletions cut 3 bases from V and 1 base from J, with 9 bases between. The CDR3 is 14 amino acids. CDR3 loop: CASSFTGAQETQYF. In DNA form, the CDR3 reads TGTGCCAGCAGCTTTACTGGTGCCCAAGAGACCCAGTACTTC.

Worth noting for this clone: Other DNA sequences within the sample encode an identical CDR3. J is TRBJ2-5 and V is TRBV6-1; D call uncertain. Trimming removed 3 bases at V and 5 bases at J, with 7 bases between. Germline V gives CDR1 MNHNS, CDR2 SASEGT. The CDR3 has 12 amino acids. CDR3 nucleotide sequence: TGTGCCAGCAGTGAGGCGGCCGAGACCCAGTACTTC. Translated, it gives CASSEAAETQYF.

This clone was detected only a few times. CDR3 loop: CASTPPRGRRSPLHF. The CDR3 DNA is TGTGCCAGCACCCCTCCAAGGGGTCGGCGGTCACCCCTCCACTTT. V gene TRBV27 combines with J gene TRBJ1-6, with D maybe TRBD1 (5 bases). V lost 7 bases to trimming and J lost 10 bases, with 20 bases between them. The CDR3 has 15 amino acids. Germline assignment: CDR1 MNHEY and CDR2 SMNVEV (reference sequence).

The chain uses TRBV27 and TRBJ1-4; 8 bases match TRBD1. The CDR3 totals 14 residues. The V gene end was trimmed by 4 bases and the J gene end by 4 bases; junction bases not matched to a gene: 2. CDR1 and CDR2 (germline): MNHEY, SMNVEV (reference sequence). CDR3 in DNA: TGTGCCAGCAGTTCACAGGGGGGTAATGAAAAACTGTTTTTT. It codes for CASSSQGGNEKLFF. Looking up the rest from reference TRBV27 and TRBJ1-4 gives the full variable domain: EAQVTQNPRYLITVTGKKLTVTCSQNMNHEYMSWYRQDPGLGLRQIYYSMNVEVTDKGDVPEGYKVSRKEKRNFPLILESPSPNQTSLYFCASSSQGGNEKLFFGSGTQLSVL.

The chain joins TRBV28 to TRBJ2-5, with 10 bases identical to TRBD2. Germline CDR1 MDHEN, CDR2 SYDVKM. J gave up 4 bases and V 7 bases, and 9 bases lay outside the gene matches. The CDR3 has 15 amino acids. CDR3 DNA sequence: TGTGCCAGCAAAGCCGAGCGGGGGGGCAGAGAGACCCAGTACTTC. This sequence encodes CASKAERGGRETQYF.

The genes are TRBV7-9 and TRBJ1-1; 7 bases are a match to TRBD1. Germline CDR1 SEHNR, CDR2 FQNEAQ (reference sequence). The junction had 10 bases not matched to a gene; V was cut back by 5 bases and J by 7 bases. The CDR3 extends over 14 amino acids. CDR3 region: CASSRDRYDREAFF. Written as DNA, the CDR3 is TGTGCCAGCAGCCGGGACAGATACGACCGTGAAGCTTTCTTT. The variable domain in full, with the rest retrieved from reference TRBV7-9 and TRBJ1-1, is DTGVSQNPRHKITKRGQNVTFRCDPISEHNRLYWYRQTLGQGPEFLTYFQNEAQLEKSRLLSDRFSAERPKGSFSTLEIQRTEQGDSAMYLCASSRDRYDREAFFGQGTRLTVV.

This CDR3 is CASSPQYNSPLHF. CDR3 sequence (DNA): TGTGCCAGCAGCCCTCAGTATAATTCACCCCTCCACTTT. The chain employs TRBV2 and TRBJ1-6; D gene unclear. Germline V lookup: CDR1 SNHLY, CDR2 FYNNEI. The CDR3 is made up of 13 amino acids. The V gene lost 6 bases and the J gene lost 4 bases, with 7 bases spanning the gap.

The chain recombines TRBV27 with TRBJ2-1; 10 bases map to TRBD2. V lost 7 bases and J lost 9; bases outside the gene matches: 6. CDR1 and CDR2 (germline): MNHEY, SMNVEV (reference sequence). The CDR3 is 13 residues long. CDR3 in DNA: TGTGCCAGCAATATAGCGGGGGGAGGTGAGCAGTTCTTC. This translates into CASNIAGGGEQFF.

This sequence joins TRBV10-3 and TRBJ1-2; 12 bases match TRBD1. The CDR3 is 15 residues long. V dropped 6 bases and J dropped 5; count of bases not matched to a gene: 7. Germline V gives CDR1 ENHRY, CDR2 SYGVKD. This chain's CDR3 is CAISPGTGGRYGYTF. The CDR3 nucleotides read TGTGCCATCAGCCCCGGGACAGGGGGCCGGTATGGCTACACCTTC.

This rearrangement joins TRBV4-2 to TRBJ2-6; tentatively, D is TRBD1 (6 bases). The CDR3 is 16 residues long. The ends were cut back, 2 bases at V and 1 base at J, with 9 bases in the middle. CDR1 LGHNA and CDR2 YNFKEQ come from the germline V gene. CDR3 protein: CASSQMTGSGANVLTF. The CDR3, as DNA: TGTGCCAGCAGCCAAATGACAGGATCTGGGGCCAACGTCCTGACTTTC.

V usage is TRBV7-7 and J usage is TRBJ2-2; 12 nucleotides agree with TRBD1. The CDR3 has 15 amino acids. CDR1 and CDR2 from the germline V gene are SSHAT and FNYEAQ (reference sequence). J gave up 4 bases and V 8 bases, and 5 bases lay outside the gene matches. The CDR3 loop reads CASRPGQGATGELFF. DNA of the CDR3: TGTGCCAGCCGCCCGGGACAGGGGGCCACCGGGGAGCTGTTTTTT.

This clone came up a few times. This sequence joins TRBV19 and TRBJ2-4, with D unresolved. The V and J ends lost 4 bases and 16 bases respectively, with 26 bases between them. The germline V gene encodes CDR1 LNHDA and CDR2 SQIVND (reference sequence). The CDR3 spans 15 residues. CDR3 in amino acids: CASSKNLGSSILPYF. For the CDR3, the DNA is TGTGCCAGTAGTAAGAATCTCGGCAGTTCCATTCTCCCTTACTTC.

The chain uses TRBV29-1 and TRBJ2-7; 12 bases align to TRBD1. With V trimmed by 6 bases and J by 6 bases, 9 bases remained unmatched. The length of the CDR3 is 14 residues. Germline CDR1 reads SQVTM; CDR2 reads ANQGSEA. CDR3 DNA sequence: TGCAGCGTGGCCCCCGGGACAGGGGGCTCCGAGCAGTACTTC. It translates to CSVAPGTGGSEQYF.

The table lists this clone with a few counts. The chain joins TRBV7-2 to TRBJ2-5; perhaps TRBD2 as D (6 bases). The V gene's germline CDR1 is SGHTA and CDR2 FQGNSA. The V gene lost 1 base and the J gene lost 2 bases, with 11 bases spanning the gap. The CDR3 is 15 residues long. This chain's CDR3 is CASSLVLRGQETQYF. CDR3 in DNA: TGTGCCAGCAGCTTAGTTTTGCGGGGACAAGAGACCCAGTACTTC.

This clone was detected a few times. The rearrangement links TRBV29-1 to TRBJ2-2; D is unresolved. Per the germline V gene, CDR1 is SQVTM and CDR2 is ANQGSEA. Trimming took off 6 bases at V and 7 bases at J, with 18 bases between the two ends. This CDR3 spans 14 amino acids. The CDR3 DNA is TGCAGCGTGAGCTATGGCAGCCGCGGCGGGGAGCTGTTTTTT. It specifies CSVSYGSRGGELFF.